The T cell receptor (beta chain) under discussion was sequenced for a study of blood T cell repertoires in COVID-19. Looking at the study overall: Collection of acute and convalescent COVID-19 samples took place in the United States, Italy and Spain. From T cells, B-cell-depleted T cells, or PBMCs came the material, which was cDNA or gDNA.

Comments on this clone: Distinct nucleotide sequences in the sample also encode this CDR3.

Original processing methods: How many nucleated cells were present was estimated from reference gene primer amplification. The table came from immunoSEQ multiplex PCR; TCRdb's copy has only in-frame clones and leaves some out. The V and J calls and clone size were taken over from that table, and D and trimming were inferred from the DNA. This table holds some 250,000 clones, over 65% found once. The germline V and J ends were trimmed by 4 bases and 2 bases, with 10 bases remaining between them. The CDR3 has 14 residues. Germline CDR1 and CDR2: SNHLY and FYNNEI. The TCR was taken from a woman older than 75 with acute or convalescent COVID-19. Sequencing was done on a sample of peripheral blood. This rearrangement joins TRBV2 to TRBJ2-3; maybe TRBD1 (6 bases). Here the CDR3 reads CASSAGANTDTQYF. The CDR3 nucleotides are TGTGCCAGCAGTGCAGGGGCCAACACAGATACGCAGTATTTT.